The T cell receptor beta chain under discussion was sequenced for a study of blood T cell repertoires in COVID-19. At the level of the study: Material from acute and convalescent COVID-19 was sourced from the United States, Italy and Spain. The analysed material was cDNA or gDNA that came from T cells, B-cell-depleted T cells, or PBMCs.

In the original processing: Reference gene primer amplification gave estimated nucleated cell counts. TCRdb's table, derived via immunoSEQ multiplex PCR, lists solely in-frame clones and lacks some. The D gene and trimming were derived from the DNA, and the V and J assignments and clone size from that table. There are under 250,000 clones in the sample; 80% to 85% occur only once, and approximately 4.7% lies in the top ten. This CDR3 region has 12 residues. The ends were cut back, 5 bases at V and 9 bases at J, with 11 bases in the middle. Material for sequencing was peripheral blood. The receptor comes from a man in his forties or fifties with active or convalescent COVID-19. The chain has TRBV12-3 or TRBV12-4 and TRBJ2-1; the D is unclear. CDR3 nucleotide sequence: TGTGCCAGCAGTCAAACAGAAGGTGAGCAGTTCTTC. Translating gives CASSQTEGEQFF.